Listed below are T cell receptor beta chains from one sample, sequenced in a study of beta chain features in type 1 diabetes. Using immunoSEQ multiplex PCR, the repertoire was profiled, and TCRdb retains in-frame clones only, with some absent. This table holds around 400,000 clones, over 13% found once. The sequenced material came from naive CD4+ T cells from blood. Source of these receptors: a woman aged 18-35 years in good health. The CDR3 runs from the conserved cysteine through the conserved F or W. D genes are given only for firm matches. Clone size is given for some rows only: seen once, a few or many times, or a class if the clone is expanded.

>TRBD1|TRBJ2-1|TRBV18|NA
TGTGCCAGCTCACCGAGGGACAGGGGTGGGAATGAGCAGTTCTTC
CASSPRDRGGNEQFF
>TRBD2|TRBJ2-5|TRBV28|NA
TGTGCCAGCACTGGACTAGCGGTCCAAGAGACCCAGTACTTC
CASTGLAVQETQYF
>NA|TRBJ1-5|TRBV6-5|NA
TGTGCCAGCAGTTACTCACGGGCCGCGCAGGGGCAGCCCCAGCATTTT
CASSYSRAAQGQPQHF
>TRBD1|TRBJ2-7|TRBV28|NA
TGTGCCAGCAGCCGGACAGGGGGGTCCTACGAGCAGTACTTC
CASSRTGGSYEQYF
>TRBD2|TRBJ2-1|TRBV11-2|few
TGTGCCAGCAGCTTAGTTGTACGCGCGGGGGGTGAGCAGTTCTTC
CASSLVVRAGGEQFF
>NA|TRBJ2-3|TRBV9|few
TGTGCCAGCAGCGTAGAACAGGGTACAGATACGCAGTATTTT
CASSVEQGTDTQYF
>TRBD1|TRBJ2-7|TRBV10-3|once
TGTGCCATCAGCGGGACAGCGTACGAGCAGTACTTC
CAISGTAYEQYF
>NA|TRBJ1-1|TRBV5-1|few
TGCGCCAGCAGCTTGCGGTTTAACGGGGTAACTGAAGCTTTCTTT
CASSLRFNGVTEAFF
>TRBD2|TRBJ2-1|TRBV7-3|NA
TGTGCCAGCAGCTCGGGGCCTACTAGCGGGGTATACAATGAGCAGTTCTTC
CASSSGPTSGVYNEQFF
>NA|TRBJ1-2|TRBV25-1|few
TGTGCCAGCAGTGAATATGGGCAGCTTCTCTATGGCTACACCTTC
CASSEYGQLLYGYTF
>TRBD1|TRBJ2-1|TRBV12-5|NA
TGTGCTAGTGGTTTGGGCCGGGACAGGGGAGTAAATGAGCAGTTCTTC
CASGLGRDRGVNEQFF
>TRBD2|TRBJ2-1|TRBV5-1|NA
TGCGCCAGCAAGGCTAGCGGGAGGCCGCGAGAGTTCTTC
CASKASGRPREFF
>NA|TRBJ2-4|TRBV27|few
TGTGCCAGCAAAACTTTGGTCGGGGACATTCAGTACTTC
CASKTLVGDIQYF
>NA|TRBJ2-7|TRBV28|NA
TGTGCCAGCAGTCCAGGGTCCGAGCAGTACTTC
CASSPGSEQYF
>NA|TRBJ2-1|TRBV6-6|NA
TGTGCCAGCAGTTACTCTTCAGCTAGCTCCTACAATGAGCAGTTCTTC
CASSYSSASSYNEQFF
>TRBD2|TRBJ2-3|TRBV27|few
TGTGCCAGCAAATGGGGGACTAGCGGGAGTGGTAGCACAGATACGCAGTATTTT
CASKWGTSGSGSTDTQYF
>NA|TRBJ1-4|TRBV7-3|NA
TGTGCCAGCAGCTTTGGCGGACAACGGGGGGAAAAACTGTTTTTT
CASSFGGQRGEKLFF
>TRBD1|TRBJ2-7|TRBV29-1|NA
TGCAGCGTTGAGAACAGGGGCGAGCAGTACTTC
CSVENRGEQYF
>NA|TRBJ2-7|TRBV4-2|few
TGTGCCAGCAGCCAGGAGATAAATAAGGCCACCTACGAGCAGTACTTC
CASSQEINKATYEQYF
>NA|TRBJ2-6|TRBV11-1|NA
TGTGCCAGCACCCGACTATCTGGGGCCAACGTCCTGACTTTC
CASTRLSGANVLTF
>TRBD1|TRBJ1-5|TRBV30|NA
TGTGCCTGGGACAGGGGCGGCAATCAGCCCCAGCATTTT
CAWDRGGNQPQHF
>NA|TRBJ2-7|TRBV7-9|NA
TGTGCCAGCAGCTTAGGGTACTCCAACGAGCAGTACTTC
CASSLGYSNEQYF
>TRBD2|TRBJ2-3|TRBV30|NA
TGTGCCTGGGGGGCCGAGCGGGAGTCAACAGATACGCAGTATTTT
CAWGAERESTDTQYF
>NA|TRBJ2-7|TRBV18|NA
TGTGCCAGCTCACCGCACAGGGACTACGAGCAGTACTTC
CASSPHRDYEQYF
>NA|TRBJ1-1|TRBV30|NA
TGTGCCTGGAGTGCAAACGGGAGGACTGAAGCTTTCTTT
CAWSANGRTEAFF
>TRBD2|TRBJ2-2|TRBV12-5|few
TGTGCTAGTGGTTTTAGCGGGAGCTCCACCGGGGAGCTGTTTTTT
CASGFSGSSTGELFF